The clone carrying this T cell receptor (beta chain) occurred once. Its target is unknown. Trimming took off 5 bases at V and 1 base at J, with 17 bases between the two ends. Germline values: CDR1 MNHNY, CDR2 SVGAGI (reference sequence). The CDR3 has 16 amino acids. The sample belongs to a study of graft-versus-host responses after intestinal transplantation. Overall study context: Uniformly, recipients were administered anti-thymocyte globulin induction with subsequent tacrolimus and steroids for roughly three years. Study-wide findings and caveats: Early post-transplant HvG declines tracked with peak circulating GvH clone levels.

Some clones are missing from TCRdb's copy, which holds only in-frame ones; the method was immunoSEQ multiplex PCR. The sample records 95,000 to 110,000 clones, about 91% being singletons. The sample was unstimulated CD4+ T cells sorted from spleen or lymph node cells, taken before transplant. This chain connects TRBV6-6 to TRBJ2-5; D remains unclear. The receptor comes from a human donor who was the organ donor for an intestinal transplant. The CDR3 bases are TGTGCCAGCAGTGGCGGTTGGACGGCTAGCCAAGAGACCCAGTACTTC. Translated: CASSGGWTASQETQYF.